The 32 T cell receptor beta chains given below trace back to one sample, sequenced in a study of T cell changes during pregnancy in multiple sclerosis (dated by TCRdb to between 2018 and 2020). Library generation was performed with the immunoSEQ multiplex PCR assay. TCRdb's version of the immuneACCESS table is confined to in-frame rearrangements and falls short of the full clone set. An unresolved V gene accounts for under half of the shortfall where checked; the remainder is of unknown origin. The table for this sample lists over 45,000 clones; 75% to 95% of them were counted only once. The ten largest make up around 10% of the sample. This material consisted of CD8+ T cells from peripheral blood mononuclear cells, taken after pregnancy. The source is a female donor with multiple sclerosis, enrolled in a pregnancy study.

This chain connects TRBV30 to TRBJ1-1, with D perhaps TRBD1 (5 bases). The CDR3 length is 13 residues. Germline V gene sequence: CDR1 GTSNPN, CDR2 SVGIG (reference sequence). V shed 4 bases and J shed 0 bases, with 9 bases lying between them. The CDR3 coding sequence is TGTGCCTGGACCCTGACAGTGAACACTGAAGCTTTCTTT. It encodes CAWTLTVNTEAFF.

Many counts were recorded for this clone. The CDR3 DNA follows: TGTGCCAGCAGTGCAACTAACGGGCCCAGGGGTCGGGGCTACACCTTC. Protein product: CASSATNGPRGRGYTF. The chain is built from TRBV6-1 and TRBJ1-2; maybe TRBD1 (6 bases). The CDR3 runs to 16 residues. Germline values: CDR1 MNHNS, CDR2 SASEGT. Deletions cut 4 bases from V and 8 bases from J, with 23 bases between.

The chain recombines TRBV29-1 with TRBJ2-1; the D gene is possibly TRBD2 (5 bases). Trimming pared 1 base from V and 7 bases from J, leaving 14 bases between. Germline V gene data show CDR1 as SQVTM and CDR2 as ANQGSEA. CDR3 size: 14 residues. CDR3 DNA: TGCAGCGTTGAAGGCGCGGAGAGGGATAATGAGCAGTTCTTC. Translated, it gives CSVEGAERDNEQFF.

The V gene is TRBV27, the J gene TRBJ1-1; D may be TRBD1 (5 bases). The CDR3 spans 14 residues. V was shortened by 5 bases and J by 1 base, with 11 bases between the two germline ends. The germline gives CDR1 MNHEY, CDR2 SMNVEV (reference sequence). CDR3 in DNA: TGTGCCAGCAGTCCCCGGAGGGGGAACACTGAAGCTTTCTTT. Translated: CASSPRRGNTEAFF.

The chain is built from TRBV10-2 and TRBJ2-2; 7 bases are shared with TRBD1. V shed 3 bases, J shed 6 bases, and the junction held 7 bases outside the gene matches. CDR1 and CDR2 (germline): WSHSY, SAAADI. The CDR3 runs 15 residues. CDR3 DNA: TGCGCCAGCAGTGACTCCAGGCAGGGGGCCGGGGAGCTGTTTTTT. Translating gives CASSDSRQGAGELFF.

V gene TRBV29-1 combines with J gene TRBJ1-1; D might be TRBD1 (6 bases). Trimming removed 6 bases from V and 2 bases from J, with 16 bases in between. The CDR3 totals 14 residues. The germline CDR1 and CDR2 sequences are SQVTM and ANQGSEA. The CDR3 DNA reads TGCAGCGTCGCTGCGGACAGCTTAAACACTGAAGCTTTCTTT. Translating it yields CSVAADSLNTEAFF.

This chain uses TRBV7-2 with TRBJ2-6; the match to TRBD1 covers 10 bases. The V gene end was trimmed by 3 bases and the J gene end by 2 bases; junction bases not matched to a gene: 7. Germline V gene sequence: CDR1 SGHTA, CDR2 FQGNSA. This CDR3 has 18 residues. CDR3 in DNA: TGTGCCAGCAGCTTCCCGCGACAGGGGGCTGCTGGGGCCAACGTCCTGACTTTC. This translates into CASSFPRQGAAGANVLTF.

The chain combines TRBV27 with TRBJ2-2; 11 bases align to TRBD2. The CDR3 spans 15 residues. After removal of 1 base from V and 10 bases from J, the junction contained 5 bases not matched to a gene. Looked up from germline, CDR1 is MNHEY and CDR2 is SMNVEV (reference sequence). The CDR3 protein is CASSLLAGGGVELFF. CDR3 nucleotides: TGTGCCAGCAGTTTATTAGCGGGGGGGGGTGTGGAGCTGTTTTTT.

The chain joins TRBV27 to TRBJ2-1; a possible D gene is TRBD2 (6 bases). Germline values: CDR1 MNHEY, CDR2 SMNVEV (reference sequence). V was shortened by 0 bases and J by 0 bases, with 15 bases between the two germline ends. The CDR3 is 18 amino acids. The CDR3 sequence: CASSLSILATSSYNEQFF. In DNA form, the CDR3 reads TGTGCCAGCAGTTTATCGATTCTAGCGACAAGCTCCTACAATGAGCAGTTCTTC.

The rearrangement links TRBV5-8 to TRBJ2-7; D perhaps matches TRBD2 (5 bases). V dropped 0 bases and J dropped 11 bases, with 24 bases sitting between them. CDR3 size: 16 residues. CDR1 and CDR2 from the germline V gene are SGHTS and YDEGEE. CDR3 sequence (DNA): TGTGCCAGCAGCTTGGAAATTTCGGGGAATCCTACGAGGGAGTACTTC. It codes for CASSLEISGNPTREYF.

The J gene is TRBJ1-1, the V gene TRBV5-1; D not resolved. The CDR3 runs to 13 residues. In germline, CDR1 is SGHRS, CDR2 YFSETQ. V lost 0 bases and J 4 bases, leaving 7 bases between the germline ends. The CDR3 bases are TGCGCCAGCAGCTTGGGGGGAGGCACTGAAGCTTTCTTT. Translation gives CASSLGGGTEAFF.

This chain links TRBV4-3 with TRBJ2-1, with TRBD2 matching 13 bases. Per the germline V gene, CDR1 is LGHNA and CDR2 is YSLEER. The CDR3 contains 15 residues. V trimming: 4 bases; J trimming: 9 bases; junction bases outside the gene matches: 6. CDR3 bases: TGCGCCAGCAGCCTTAGGACTAGCGGGGGTGGTGAGCAGTTCTTC. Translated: CASSLRTSGGGEQFF.

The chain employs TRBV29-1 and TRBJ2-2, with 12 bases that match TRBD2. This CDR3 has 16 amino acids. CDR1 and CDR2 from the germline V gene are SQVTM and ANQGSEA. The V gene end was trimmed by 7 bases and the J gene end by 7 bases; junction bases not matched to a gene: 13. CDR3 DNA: TGCAGCGCCCGACTAGCGGGAGACCGAACGGGCGGGGAGCTGTTTTTT. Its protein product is CSARLAGDRTGGELFF.

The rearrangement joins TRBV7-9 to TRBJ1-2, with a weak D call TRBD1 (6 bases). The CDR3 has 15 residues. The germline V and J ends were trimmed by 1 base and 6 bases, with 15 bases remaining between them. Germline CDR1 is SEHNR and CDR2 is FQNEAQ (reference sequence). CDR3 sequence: CASSLEGEQGNGYTF. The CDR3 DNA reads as TGTGCCAGCAGCTTAGAAGGGGAACAGGGCAATGGCTACACCTTC.

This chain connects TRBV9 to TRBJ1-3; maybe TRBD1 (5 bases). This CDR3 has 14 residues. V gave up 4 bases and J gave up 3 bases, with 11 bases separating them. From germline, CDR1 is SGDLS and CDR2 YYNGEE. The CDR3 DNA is TGTGCCAGCAGCCTAGCGGGGGGTGGAAACACCATATATTTT. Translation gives CASSLAGGGNTIYF.

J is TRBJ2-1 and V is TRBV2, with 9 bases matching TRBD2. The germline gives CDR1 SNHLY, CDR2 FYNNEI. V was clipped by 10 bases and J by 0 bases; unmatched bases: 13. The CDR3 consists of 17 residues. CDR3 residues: CAIQRASGTTSYNEQFF. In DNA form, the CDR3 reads TGTGCCATACAAAGGGCTAGCGGGACAACCTCCTACAATGAGCAGTTCTTC.

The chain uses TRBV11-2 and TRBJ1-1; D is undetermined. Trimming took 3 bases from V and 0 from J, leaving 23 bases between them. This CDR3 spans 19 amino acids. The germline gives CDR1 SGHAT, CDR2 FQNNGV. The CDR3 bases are TGTGCCAGCAGCTTCTTCAGCAGAACTACCCCTCTCATGAACACTGAAGCTTTCTTT. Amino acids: CASSFFSRTTPLMNTEAFF.

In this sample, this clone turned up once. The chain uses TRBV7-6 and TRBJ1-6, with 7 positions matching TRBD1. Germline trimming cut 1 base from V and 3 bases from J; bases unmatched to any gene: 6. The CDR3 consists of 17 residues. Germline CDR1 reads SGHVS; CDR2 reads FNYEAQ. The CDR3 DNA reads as TGTGCCAGCAGCTTAGGGGACAGATCTCTCTATAATTCACCCCTCCACTTT. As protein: CASSLGDRSLYNSPLHF.

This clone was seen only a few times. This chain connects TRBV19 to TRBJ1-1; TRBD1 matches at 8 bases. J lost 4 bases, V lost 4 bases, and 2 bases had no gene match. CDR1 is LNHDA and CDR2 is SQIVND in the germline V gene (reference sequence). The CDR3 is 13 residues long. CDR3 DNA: TGTGCCAGTAGTACGGGACAGGTCACTGAAGCTTTCTTT. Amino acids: CASSTGQVTEAFF.

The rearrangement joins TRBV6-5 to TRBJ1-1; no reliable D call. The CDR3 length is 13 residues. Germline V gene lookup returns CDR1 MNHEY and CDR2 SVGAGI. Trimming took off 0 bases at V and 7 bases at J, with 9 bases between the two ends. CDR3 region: CASSYSYGNEAFF. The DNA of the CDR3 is TGTGCCAGCAGTTACTCGTACGGGAATGAAGCTTTCTTT.

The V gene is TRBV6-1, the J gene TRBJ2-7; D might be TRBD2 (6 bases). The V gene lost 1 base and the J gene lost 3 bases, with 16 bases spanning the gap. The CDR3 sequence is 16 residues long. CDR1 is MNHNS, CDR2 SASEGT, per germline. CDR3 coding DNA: TGTGCCAGCAGTGAAGGTCCAGGGCGGGACTTCTACGAGCAGTACTTC. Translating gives CASSEGPGRDFYEQYF.

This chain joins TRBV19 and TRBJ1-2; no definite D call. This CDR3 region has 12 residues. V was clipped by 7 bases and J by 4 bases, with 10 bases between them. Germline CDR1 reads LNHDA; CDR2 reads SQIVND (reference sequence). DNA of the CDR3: TGTGCCAGTACCCCAGGTCCCTATGGCTACACCTTC. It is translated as CASTPGPYGYTF. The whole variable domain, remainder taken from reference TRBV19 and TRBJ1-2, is DGGITQSPKYLFRKEGQNVTLSCEQNLNHDAMYWYRQDPGQGLRLIYYSQIVNDFQKGDIAEGYSVSREKKESFPLTVTSAQKNPTAFYLCASTPGPYGYTFGSGTRLTVV.

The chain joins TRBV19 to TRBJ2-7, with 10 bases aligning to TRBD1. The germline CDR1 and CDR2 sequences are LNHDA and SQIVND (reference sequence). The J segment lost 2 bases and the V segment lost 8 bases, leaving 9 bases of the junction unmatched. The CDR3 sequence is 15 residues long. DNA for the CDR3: TGTGCCAGTTCAGTTTCGGGGACAGGGGCCTACGAGCAGTACTTC. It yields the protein CASSVSGTGAYEQYF. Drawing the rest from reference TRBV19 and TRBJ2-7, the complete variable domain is DGGITQSPKYLFRKEGQNVTLSCEQNLNHDAMYWYRQDPGQGLRLIYYSQIVNDFQKGDIAEGYSVSREKKESFPLTVTSAQKNPTAFYLCASSVSGTGAYEQYFGPGTRLTVT.

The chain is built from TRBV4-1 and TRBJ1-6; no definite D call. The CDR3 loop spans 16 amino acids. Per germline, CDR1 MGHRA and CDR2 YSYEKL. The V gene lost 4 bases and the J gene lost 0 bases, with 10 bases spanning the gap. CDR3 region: CASSLEGSSYNSPLHF. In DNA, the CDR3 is TGCGCCAGCAGCCTAGAAGGGAGCTCCTATAATTCACCCCTCCACTTT.

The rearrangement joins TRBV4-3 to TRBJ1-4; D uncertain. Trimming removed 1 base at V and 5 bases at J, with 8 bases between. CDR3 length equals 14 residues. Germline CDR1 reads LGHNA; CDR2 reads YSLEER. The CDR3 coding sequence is TGCGCCAGCAGCCAAGGCGGTTTAAATGAAAAACTGTTTTTT. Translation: CASSQGGLNEKLFF.

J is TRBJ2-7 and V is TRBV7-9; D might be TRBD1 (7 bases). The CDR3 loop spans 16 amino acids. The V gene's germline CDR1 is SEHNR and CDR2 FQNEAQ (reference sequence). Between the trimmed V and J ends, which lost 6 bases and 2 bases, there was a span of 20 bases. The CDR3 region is CASSLFQGEAPYEQYF. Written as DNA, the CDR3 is TGTGCCAGCAGTTTATTCCAGGGGGAGGCCCCCTACGAGCAGTACTTC.

The CDR3 region is CASSPDRAISREQYF. The CDR3 nucleotides are TGTGCCAGCAGCCCGGACAGGGCCATCTCCCGCGAGCAGTACTTC. The V gene is TRBV14, the J gene TRBJ2-7, with 8 bases lining up with TRBD1. Unmatched junction bases numbered 11, after V lost 4 bases and J lost 6 bases. Germline CDR1 reads SGHDN; CDR2 reads FVKESK. The CDR3 is 15 amino acids.

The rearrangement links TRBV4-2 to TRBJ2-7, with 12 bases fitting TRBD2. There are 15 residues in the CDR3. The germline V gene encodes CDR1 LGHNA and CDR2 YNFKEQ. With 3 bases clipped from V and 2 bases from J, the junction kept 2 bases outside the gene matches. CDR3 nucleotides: TGTGCCAGCAGCCACGGACTAGCGGGAACCTACGAGCAGTACTTC. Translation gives CASSHGLAGTYEQYF.

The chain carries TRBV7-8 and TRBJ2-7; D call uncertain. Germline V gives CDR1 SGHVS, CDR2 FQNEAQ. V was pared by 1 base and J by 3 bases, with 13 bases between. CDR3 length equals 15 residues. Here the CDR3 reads CASSLGRGAGYEQYF. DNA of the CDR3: TGTGCCAGCAGCTTAGGAAGAGGAGCCGGCTACGAGCAGTACTTC.

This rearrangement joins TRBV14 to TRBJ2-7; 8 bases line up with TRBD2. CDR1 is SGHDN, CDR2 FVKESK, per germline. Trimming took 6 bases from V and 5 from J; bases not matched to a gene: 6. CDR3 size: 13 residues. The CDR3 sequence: CASRTSGGNEQYF. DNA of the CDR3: TGTGCCAGCAGGACTTCGGGGGGGAACGAGCAGTACTTC.

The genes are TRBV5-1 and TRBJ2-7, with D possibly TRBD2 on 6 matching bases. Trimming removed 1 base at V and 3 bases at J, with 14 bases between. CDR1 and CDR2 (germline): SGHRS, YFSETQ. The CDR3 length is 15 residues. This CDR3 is CASSLMGDLNYEQYF. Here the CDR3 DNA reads TGCGCCAGCAGCTTGATGGGGGACTTGAACTACGAGCAGTACTTC.

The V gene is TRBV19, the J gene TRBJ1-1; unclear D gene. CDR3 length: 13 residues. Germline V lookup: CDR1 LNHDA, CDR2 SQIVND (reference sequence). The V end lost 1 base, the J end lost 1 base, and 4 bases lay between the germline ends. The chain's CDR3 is CASSIAKNTEAFF. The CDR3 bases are TGTGCCAGTAGTATAGCCAAGAACACTGAAGCTTTCTTT.